In this sample, the clone carrying this TCR beta chain turned up once. Sample treatment: randomized to nivolumab then ipilimumab (arm A) or the reverse (arm B). Patients had received no earlier DNA-damaging chemotherapy. From thawed PBMCs, live CD3+CD8+ cells negative for CD19 and CD56 were sorted. This sample stems from a study of sequential checkpoint blockade in melanoma. For the study at large: Arm A got nivolumab then ipilimumab; arm B the reverse, 1:1. Both treatment sequences were followed by maintenance nivolumab.

This CDR3 region has 14 residues. Unmatched junction bases numbered 5, after V lost 2 bases and J lost 5 bases. CDR1 and CDR2 (germline): SGHRS, YFSETQ. Generated by immunoSEQ multiplex PCR, the TCRdb table keeps only in-frame clones and is missing some. Counted here are about 12,000 clones, 82% occurring once; the ten biggest clones make up roughly 7.5%. The clonotype originates from a human donor with melanoma. The material was CD8+ T cells sorted from blood (inferred from file names), obtained from a patient given nivolumab and ipilimumab in sequence. The chain carries TRBV5-1 and TRBJ2-3; 7 bases align to TRBD1. Here the CDR3 reads CASSFEGGGDTQYF. Written as DNA, the CDR3 is TGCGCCAGCAGCTTCGAAGGGGGCGGAGATACGCAGTATTTT.